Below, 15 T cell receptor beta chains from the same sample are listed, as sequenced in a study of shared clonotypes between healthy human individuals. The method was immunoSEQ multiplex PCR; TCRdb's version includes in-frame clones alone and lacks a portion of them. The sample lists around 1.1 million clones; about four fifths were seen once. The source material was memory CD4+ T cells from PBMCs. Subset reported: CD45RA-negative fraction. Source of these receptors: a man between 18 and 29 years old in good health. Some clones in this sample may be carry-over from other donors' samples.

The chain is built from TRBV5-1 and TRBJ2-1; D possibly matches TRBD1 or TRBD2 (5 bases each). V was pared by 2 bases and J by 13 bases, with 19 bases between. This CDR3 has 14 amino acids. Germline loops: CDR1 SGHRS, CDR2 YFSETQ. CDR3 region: CASSFSSRSGRQFF. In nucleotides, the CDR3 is TGCGCCAGCAGCTTTTCTAGCCGATCAGGGCGTCAGTTCTTC.

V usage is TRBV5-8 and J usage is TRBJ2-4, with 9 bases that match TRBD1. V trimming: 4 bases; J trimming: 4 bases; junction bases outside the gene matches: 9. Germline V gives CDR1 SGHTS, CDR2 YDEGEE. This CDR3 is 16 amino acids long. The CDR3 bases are TGTGCCAGCAGCCCGAGCGTAGGGACAGGGAAAAACATTCAGTACTTC. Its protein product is CASSPSVGTGKNIQYF.

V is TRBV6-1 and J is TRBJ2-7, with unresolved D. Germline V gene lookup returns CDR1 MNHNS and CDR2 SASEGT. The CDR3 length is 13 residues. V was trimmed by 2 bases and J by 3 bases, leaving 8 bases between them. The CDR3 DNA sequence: TGTGCCAGCAGTGAACGGGCAGACTACGAGCAGTACTTC. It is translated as CASSERADYEQYF.

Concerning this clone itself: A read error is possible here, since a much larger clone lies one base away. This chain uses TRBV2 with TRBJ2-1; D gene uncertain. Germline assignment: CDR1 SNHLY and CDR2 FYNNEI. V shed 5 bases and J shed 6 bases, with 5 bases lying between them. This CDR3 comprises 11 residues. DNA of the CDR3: TGTGCCAGCAGTTCAAGCAATGAGCAGTTCTTC. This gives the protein CASSSSNEQFF.

The CDR3 sequence is CASRPGQGGMNTEAFF. CDR3 DNA: TGCGCCAGCAGGCCCGGACAGGGAGGGATGAACACTGAAGCTTTCTTT. The J gene is TRBJ1-1, the V gene TRBV5-1; TRBD1 matches at 8 bases. The CDR3 totals 16 residues. The V gene end was trimmed by 5 bases and the J gene end by 0 bases; junction bases not matched to a gene: 9. Germline CDR1 and CDR2: SGHRS and YFSETQ.

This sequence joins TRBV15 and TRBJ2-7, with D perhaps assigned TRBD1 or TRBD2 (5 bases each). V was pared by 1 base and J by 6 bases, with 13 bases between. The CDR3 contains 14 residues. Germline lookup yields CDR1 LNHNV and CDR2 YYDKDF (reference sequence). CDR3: CATSRGDHQPEQYF. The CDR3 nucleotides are TGTGCCACCAGCAGAGGGGACCATCAACCCGAGCAGTACTTC.

This CDR3 is CASSPDGGLAGGREQFF. CDR3 nucleotide sequence: TGTGCCAGCTCACCCGATGGGGGACTAGCGGGAGGAAGAGAGCAGTTCTTC. The rearrangement joins TRBV18 to TRBJ2-1; 15 bases are shared with TRBD2. The CDR3 sequence is 17 residues long. Trimming cost V 3 bases and J 10 bases; bases outside gene matches: 10. Germline V gene sequence: CDR1 KGHSH, CDR2 LQKENI.

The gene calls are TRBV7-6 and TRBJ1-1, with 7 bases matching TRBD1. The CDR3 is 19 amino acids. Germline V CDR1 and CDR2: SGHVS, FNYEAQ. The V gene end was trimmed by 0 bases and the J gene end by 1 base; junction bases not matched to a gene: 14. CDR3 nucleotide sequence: TGTGCCAGCAGCTTAGCAAGACAGGGCCCGGGGTGGAGGAACACTGAAGCTTTCTTT. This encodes CASSLARQGPGWRNTEAFF.

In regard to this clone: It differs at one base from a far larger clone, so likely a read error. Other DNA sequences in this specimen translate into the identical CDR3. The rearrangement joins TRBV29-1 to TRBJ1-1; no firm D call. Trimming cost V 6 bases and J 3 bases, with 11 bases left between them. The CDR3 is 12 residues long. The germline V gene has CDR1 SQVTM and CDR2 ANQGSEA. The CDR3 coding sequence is TGCAGCGTCGAGGGCCAGTACACTGAAGCTTTCTTT. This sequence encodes CSVEGQYTEAFF. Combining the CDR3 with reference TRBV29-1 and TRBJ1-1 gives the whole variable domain SAVISQKPSRDICQRGTSLTIQCQVDSQVTMMFWYRQQPGQSLTLIATANQGSEATYESGFVIDKFPISRPNLTFSTLTVSNMSPEDSSIYLCSVEGQYTEAFFGQGTRLTVV.

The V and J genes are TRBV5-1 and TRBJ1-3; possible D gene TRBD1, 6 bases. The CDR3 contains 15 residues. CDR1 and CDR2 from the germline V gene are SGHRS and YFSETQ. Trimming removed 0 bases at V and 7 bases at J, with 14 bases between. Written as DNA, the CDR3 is TGCGCCAGCAGCTTGGATCGTCCAGGGGACAACACCATATATTTT. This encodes CASSLDRPGDNTIYF.

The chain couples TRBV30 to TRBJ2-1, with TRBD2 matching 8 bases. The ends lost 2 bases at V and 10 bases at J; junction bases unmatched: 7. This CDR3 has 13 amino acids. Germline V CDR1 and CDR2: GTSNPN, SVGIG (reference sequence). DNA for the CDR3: TGTGCCTGGAGTCTCGGGGGGGGCATCGAGCAGTTCTTC. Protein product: CAWSLGGGIEQFF.

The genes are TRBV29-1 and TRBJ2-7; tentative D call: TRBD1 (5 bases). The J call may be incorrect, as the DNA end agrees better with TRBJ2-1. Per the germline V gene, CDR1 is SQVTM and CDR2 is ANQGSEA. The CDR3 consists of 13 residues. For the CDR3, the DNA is TGCAGCGTCGTGCAGGGTGTAGTCGATGAGCAGTTCTTC. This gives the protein CSVVQGVVDEQFF.

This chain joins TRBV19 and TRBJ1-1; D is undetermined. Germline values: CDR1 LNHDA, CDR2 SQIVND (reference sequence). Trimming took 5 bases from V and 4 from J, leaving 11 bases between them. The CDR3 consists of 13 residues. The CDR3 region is CASSLFRPTEAFF. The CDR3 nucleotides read TGTGCCAGTAGTCTATTTAGGCCCACTGAAGCTTTCTTT.

The DNA of the CDR3 is TGTGCCAGCAGCCCAAGACTTGGGACAGGGAGCTCCTACGAGCAGTACTTC. It translates to CASSPRLGTGSSYEQYF. The chain couples TRBV7-8 to TRBJ2-7; 9 nucleotides match TRBD1. Germline trimming cut 5 bases from V and 0 bases from J; bases unmatched to any gene: 11. The CDR3 is made up of 17 amino acids. From germline, CDR1 is SGHVS and CDR2 FQNEAQ.

As DNA, the CDR3 is TGCGCCAGCAGCTTGGAGGTTCGGGGGAATGAGCAGTTCTTC. Encoded protein: CASSLEVRGNEQFF. This chain connects TRBV5-1 to TRBJ2-1, with D maybe TRBD2 (6 bases). Germline-derived CDR1 and CDR2 are SGHRS and YFSETQ. The CDR3 has 14 residues. Trimming removed 0 bases at V and 7 bases at J, with 11 bases between.